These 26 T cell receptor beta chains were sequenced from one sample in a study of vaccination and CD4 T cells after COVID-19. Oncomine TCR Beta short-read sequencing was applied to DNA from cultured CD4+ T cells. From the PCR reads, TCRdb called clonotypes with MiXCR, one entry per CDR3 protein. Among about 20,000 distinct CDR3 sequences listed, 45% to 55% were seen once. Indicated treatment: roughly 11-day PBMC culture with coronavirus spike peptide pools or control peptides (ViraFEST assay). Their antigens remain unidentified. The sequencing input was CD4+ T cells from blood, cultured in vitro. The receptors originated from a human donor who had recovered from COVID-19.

The CDR3 sequence: CASMRGNTEAFF. Written as DNA, the CDR3 is TGTGCCAGCATGCGGGGGAACACTGAAGCTTTCTTT. The V and J genes are TRBV6-2 or TRBV6-3 and TRBJ1-1; D remains unclear. The germline CDR1 and CDR2 sequences are MNHEY and SVGEGT. This CDR3 has 12 amino acids. Trimming took 7 bases from V and 1 from J, leaving 7 bases between them.

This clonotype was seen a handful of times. CDR3 sequence (DNA): TGTGCCAGCAGCCAGCGGGTTGGGCGAGAGACCCAGTACTTC. It is translated as CASSQRVGRETQYF. V is TRBV7-6 and J is TRBJ2-5, with a possible D match to TRBD2 (6 bases). The germline CDR1 and CDR2 sequences are SGHVS and FNYEAQ. V was pared by 5 bases and J by 4 bases, with 14 bases between. The CDR3 sequence is 14 residues long.

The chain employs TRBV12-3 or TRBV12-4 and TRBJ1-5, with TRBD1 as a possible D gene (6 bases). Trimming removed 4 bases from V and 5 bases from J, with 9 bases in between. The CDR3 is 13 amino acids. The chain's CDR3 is CASSSDSYQPQHF. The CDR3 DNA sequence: TGTGCCAGCAGTTCGGACAGCTATCAGCCCCAGCATTTT.

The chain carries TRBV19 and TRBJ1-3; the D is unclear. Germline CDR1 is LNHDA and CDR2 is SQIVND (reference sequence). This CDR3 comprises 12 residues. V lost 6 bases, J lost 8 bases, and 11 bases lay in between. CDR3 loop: CASSLFRDTIYF. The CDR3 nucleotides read TGTGCCAGTAGCCTCTTCCGGGACACCATATATTTT.

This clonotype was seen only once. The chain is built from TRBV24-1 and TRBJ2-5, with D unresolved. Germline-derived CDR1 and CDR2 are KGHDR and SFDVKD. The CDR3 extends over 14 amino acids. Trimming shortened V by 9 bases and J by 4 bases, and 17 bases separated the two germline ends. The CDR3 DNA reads TGTGCCACCCCGAGGTCTCCCCCGGGAGAGACCCAGTACTTC. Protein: CATPRSPPGETQYF.

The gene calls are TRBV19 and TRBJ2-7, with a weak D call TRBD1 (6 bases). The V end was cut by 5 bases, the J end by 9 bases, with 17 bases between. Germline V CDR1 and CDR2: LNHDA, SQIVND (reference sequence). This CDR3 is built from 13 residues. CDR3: CASSDLRGPRQYF. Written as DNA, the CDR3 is TGTGCCAGTAGTGACCTCAGGGGCCCGAGGCAGTACTTC.

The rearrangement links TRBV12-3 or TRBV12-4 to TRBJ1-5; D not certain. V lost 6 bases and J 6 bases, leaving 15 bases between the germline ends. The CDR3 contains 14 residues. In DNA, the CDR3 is TGTGCCAGCAGCCGCCCCGGTTCCGGTCAGCCCCAGCATTTT. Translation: CASSRPGSGQPQHF.

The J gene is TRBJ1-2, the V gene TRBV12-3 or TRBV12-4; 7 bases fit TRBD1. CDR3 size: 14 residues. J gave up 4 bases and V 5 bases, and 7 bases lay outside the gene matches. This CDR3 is CASSADRRGYGYTF. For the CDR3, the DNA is TGTGCCAGCAGTGCGGACAGGAGAGGCTATGGCTACACCTTC.

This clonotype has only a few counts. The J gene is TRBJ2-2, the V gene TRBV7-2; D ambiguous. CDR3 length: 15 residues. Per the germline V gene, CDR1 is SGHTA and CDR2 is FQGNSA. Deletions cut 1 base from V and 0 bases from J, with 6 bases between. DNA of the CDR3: TGTGCCAGCAGCTTAGAGAGCGCGAACACCGGGGAGCTGTTTTTT. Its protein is CASSLESANTGELFF.

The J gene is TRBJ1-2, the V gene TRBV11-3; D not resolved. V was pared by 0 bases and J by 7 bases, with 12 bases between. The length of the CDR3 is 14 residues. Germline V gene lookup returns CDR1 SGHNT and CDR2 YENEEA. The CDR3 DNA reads TGTGCCAGCAGCTTAGAGTCAGCCCCTACTGGCTACACCTTC. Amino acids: CASSLESAPTGYTF.

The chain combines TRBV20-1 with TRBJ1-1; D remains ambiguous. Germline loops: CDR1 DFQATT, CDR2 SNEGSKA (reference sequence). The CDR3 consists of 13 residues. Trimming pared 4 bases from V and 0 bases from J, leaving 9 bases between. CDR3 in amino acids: CSAIPTLNTEAFF. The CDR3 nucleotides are TGCAGTGCTATCCCAACCTTGAACACTGAAGCTTTCTTT.

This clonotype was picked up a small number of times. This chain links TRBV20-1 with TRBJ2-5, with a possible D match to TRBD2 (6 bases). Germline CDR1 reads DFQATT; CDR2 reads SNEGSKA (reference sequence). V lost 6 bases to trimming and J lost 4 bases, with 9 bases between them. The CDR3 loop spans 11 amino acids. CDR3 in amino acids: CSAKAGETQYF. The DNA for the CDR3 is TGCAGTGCAAAAGCGGGAGAGACCCAGTACTTC.

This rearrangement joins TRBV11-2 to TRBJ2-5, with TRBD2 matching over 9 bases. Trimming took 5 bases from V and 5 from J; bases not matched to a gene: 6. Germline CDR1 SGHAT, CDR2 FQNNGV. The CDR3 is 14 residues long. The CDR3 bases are TGTGCCAGCAGCATGGCGGGGGGGGAGGAGACCCAGTACTTC. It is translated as CASSMAGGEETQYF.

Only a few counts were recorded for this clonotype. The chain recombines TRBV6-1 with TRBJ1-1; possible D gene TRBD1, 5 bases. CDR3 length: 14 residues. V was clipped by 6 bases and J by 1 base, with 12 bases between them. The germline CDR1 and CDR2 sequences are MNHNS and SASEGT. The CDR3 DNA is TGTGCCAGCAGCTTATTTCAGGGGAACACTGAAGCTTTCTTT. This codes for CASSLFQGNTEAFF.

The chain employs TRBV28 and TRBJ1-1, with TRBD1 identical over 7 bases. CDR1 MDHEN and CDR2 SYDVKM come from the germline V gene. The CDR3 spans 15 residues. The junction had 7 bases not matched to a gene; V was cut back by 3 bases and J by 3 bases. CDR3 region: CASSLVQGTYTEAFF. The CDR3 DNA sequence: TGTGCCAGCAGTTTGGTACAGGGGACGTACACTGAAGCTTTCTTT.

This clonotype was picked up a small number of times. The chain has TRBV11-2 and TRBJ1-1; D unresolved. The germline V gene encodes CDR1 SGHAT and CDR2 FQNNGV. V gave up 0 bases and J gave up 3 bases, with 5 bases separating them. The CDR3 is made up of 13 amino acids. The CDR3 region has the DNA TGTGCCAGCAGCTTAGATCCAGACACTGAAGCTTTCTTT. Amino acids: CASSLDPDTEAFF. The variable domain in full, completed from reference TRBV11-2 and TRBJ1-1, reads EAGVAQSPRYKIIEKRQSVAFWCNPISGHATLYWYQQILGQGPKLLIQFQNNGVVDDSQLPKDRFSAERLKGVDSTLKIQPAKLEDSAVYLCASSLDPDTEAFFGQGTRLTVV.

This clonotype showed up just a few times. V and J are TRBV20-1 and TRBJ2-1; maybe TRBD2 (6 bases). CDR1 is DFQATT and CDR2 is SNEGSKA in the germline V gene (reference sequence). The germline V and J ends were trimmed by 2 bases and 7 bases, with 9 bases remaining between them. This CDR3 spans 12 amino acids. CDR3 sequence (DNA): TGCAGTGCTAGAACTAGCTTTAATGAGCAGTTCTTC. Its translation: CSARTSFNEQFF.

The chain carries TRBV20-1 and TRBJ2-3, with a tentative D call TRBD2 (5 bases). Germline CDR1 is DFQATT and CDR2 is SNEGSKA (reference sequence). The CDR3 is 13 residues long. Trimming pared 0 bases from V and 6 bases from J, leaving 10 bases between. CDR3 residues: CSAREGLSDTQYF. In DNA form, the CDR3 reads TGCAGTGCTAGAGAAGGACTCTCGGATACGCAGTATTTT.

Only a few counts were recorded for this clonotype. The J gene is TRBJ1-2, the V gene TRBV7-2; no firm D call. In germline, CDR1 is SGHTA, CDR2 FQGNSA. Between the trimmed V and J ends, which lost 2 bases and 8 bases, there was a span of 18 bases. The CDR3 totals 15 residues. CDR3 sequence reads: CASSLKGPASGGYTF. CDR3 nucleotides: TGTGCCAGCAGCTTAAAAGGGCCAGCCAGCGGAGGCTACACCTTC. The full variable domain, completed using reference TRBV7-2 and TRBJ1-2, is GAGVSQSPSNKVTEKGKDVELRCDPISGHTALYWYRQSLGQGLEFLIYFQGNSAPDKSGLPSDRFSAERTGGSVSTLTIQRTQQEDSAVYLCASSLKGPASGGYTFGSGTRLTVV.

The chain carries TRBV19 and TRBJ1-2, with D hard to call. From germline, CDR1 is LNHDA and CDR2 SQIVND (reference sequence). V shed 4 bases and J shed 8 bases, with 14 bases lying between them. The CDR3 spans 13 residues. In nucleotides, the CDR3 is TGTGCCAGTAGTACCTCCATTGTTAGAGGCTACACCTTC. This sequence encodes CASSTSIVRGYTF. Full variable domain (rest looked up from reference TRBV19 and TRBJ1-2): DGGITQSPKYLFRKEGQNVTLSCEQNLNHDAMYWYRQDPGQGLRLIYYSQIVNDFQKGDIAEGYSVSREKKESFPLTVTSAQKNPTAFYLCASSTSIVRGYTFGSGTRLTVV.

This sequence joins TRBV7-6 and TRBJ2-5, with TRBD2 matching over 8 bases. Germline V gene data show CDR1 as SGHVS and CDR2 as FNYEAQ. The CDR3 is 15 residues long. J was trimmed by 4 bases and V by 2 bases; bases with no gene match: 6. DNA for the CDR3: TGTGCCAGCAGCTTAATGGATCTAGCGGGAGAGACCCAGTACTTC. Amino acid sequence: CASSLMDLAGETQYF. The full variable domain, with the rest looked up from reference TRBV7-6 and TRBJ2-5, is GAGVSQSPRYKVTKRGQDVALRCDPISGHVSLYWYRQALGQGPEFLTYFNYEAQQDKSGLPNDRFSAERPEGSISTLTIQRTEQRDSAMYRCASSLMDLAGETQYFGPGTRLLVL.

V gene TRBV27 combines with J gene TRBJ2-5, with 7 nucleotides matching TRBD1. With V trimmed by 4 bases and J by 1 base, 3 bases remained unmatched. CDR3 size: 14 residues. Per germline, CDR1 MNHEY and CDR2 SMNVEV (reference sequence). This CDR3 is CASSSGTVQETQYF. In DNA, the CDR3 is TGTGCCAGCAGTTCGGGGACAGTCCAAGAGACCCAGTACTTC.

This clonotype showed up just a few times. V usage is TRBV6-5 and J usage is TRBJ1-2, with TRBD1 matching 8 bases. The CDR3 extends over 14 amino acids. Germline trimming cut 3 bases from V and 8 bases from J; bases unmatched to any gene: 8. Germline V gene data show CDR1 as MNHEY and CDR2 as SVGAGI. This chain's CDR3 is CASSYQGASMGYTF. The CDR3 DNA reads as TGTGCCAGCAGTTATCAGGGGGCGAGTATGGGCTACACCTTC.

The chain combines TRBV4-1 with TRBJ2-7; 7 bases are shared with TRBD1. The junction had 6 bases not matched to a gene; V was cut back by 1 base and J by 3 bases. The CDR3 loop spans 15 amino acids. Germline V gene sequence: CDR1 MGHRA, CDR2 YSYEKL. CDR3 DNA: TGCGCCAGCAGCCAAGGCCCCGGGACAGACTACGAGCAGTACTTC. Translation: CASSQGPGTDYEQYF.

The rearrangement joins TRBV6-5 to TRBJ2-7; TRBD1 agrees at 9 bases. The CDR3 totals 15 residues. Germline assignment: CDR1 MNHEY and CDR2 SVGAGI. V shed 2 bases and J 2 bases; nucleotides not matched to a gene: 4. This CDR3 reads CASSYTGTGTYEQYF. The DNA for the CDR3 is TGTGCCAGCAGTTACACCGGGACAGGGACCTACGAGCAGTACTTC.

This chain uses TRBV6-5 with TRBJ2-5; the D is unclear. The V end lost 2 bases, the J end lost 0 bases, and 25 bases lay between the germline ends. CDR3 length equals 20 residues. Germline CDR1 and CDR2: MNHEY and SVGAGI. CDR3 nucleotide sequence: TGTGCCAGCAGTTACGCCTCCACTAAACTGGCAGCCCTTTACCAAGAGACCCAGTACTTC. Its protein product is CASSYASTKLAALYQETQYF.